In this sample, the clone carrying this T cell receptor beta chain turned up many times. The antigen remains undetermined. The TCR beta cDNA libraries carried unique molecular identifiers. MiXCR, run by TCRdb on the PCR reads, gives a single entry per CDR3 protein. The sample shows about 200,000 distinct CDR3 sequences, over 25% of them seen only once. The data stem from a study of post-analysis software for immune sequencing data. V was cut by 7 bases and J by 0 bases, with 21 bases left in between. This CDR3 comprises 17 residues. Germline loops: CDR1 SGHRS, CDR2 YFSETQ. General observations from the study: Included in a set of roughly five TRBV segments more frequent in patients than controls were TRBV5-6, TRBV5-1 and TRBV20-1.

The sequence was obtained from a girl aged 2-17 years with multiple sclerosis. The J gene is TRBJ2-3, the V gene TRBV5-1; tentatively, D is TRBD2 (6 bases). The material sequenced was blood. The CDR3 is CASGPRASAASTDTQYF. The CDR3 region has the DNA TGCGCCAGCGGCCCACGAGCTAGCGCCGCTAGCACAGATACGCAGTATTTT. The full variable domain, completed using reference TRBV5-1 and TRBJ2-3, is KAGVTQTPRYLIKTRGQQVTLSCSPISGHRSVSWYQQTPGQGLQFLFEYFSETQRNKGNFPGRFSGRQFSNSRSEMNVSTLELGDSALYLCASGPRASAASTDTQYFGPGTRLTVL.